This T cell receptor (beta chain) was captured by sequencing in a study of regulatory T cells in long-lasting Graves disease. Study-level results: Persistent Graves' patients showed less TCR diversity than newly diagnosed ones.

Indicated time point: persistent/refractory GD, antithyroid drugs over 5 years with positive TRAb. Extracted RNA from PBMCs served as the source of the TCR library. Worth noting for this clonotype: Its antigen remains unidentified.

Arm-PCR with iRepertoire HTBI primers amplified the CDR3 regions for these TCR beta libraries. TCRdb passed the multiplex PCR reads through MiXCR, listing each CDR3 protein once. The table lists roughly 430,000 distinct CDR3 sequences, roughly 21% of them singletons, with 13% to 15% in the top ten. Germline V CDR1 and CDR2: SGHTA, FQGNSA. The CDR3 length is 15 residues. V dropped 5 bases and J dropped 10 bases, with 20 bases sitting between them. Here the sequenced sample was peripheral blood mononuclear cells (PBMCs), taken when the disease was refractory, from a patient treated with antithyroid drugs. The origin of this receptor is a female donor with Graves disease. The V and J genes are TRBV7-2 and TRBJ1-4, with a tentative D call TRBD1 (6 bases). CDR3 bases: TGTGCCAGCAGCCACCCACTGGACAGTGAAGGAAAACTGTTTTTT. Its protein is CASSHPLDSEGKLFF.